The present T cell receptor (beta chain) was sequenced within a study of blood T cell repertoires in COVID-19. The wider study: Sites in the United States, Italy and Spain provided acute and convalescent COVID-19 samples.

In the study's own analysis: For nucleated cells, counts were estimated from reference gene primer amplification. Method: immunoSEQ multiplex PCR; TCRdb's copy keeps in-frame clones and lacks some. That table supplies the V and J calls and clone size; D and trimming were determined from the DNA. The sample yields around 39,000 clones, roughly 80% seen once. Germline V gene data show CDR1 as KGHDR and CDR2 as SFDVKD. The CDR3 loop spans 14 amino acids. Trimming took off 4 bases at V and 1 base at J, with 9 bases between the two ends. The source material was peripheral blood. This receptor was obtained from a man aged 80 or over with active or convalescent COVID-19. The chain has TRBV24-1 and TRBJ1-2; D possibly corresponds to TRBD1 (5 bases). The CDR3 DNA is TGTGCCACCAGTGACGCCGGACATAACTATGGCTACACCTTC. Translated, it gives CATSDAGHNYGYTF.